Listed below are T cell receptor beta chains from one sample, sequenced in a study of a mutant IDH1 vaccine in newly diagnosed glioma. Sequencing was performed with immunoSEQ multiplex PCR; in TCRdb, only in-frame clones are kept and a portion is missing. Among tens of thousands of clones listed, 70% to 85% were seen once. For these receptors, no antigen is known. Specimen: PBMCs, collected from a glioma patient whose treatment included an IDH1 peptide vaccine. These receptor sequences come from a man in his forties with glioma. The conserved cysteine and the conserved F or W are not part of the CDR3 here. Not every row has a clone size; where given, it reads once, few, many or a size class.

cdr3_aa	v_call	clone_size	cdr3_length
SVTGTGYGETQY	TRBV29-1	.	12
ASSYSGGTEQPQH	TRBV6-5	.	13
ATAQGNHYNEQF	TRBV6-4	.	12
ASSGRDSRNQPQH	TRBV7-9	.	13
ASSLGAASDPY	TRBV7-6	.	11
ASKGGGYT	TRBV5-6	.	8
ASSHETTSGAETQY	TRBV14	.	14
ASSRDRVNNEQF	TRBV5-1	.	12
ASSIEETQY	TRBV19	once	9
ASSLSGAAYDGNTIY	TRBV27	.	15
ASSLSGTGGLNTEAF	TRBV4-3	once	15
ASSLQGRLVRETQY	TRBV27	once	14
ASSYPGTDTQY	TRBV7-8	.	11
ASSPPKNTEAF	TRBV6-6	.	11
ASSNTGELF	TRBV2	.	9
ASSKAQRLV	TRBV21-1	.	9
ASSRTSGVDNEQF	TRBV18	.	13
ASSLRLGGGELF	TRBV7-2	once	12
ASRRGPSSTDTQY	TRBV6-5	.	13
ASSSPPEGGGDSYNEQF	TRBV7-2	.	17
ASSLFPDRGDKAF	TRBV7-9	.	13
ASRPGHQNTEAF	TRBV7-2	.	12
ASSLPLAGGLDTQY	TRBV13	large	14
ASSEGTSYNEQF	TRBV2	.	12
ASSLGGQLQETQY	TRBV11-3	.	13
ASSFPSGTQY	TRBV7-2	once	10
ASGLTGLAQSSGANVLT	TRBV12-5	.	17
ASSLGGRLRETQY	TRBV5-6	.	13
ASSLESGNSGNTIY	TRBV5-1	.	14
ASRTGGGQPQH	TRBV6-1	.	11
ASSVAGLGTEAF	TRBV9	.	12
ASSAWNIADTQY	TRBV9	.	12
ASTKSDRPGDEAF	TRBV5-5	.	13
ASSPLTQGRRPTGGYT	TRBV5-4	.	16
ASSPELAGGGDTQY	TRBV5-1	.	14
ASSLAGGPRRLNEQF	TRBV7-8	.	15
ASSIVTGRGEAF	TRBV11-2	.	12
ASSVSVQGWGQGRSRGSGEQF	TRBV9	.	21
ASPSGGADTQY	TRBV27	.	11
ASSLAVGNEQF	TRBV11-3	.	11
ASHPRGQGPNEKLF	TRBV5-1	.	14
ATRIKGGTEAF	TRBV5-1	few	11
ASSKGVDQPQH	TRBV27	once	11
ASERASGSTDTQY	TRBV6-5	.	13
ASSLDYREVNEKLF	TRBV18	.	14